The sequence of this T cell receptor (beta chain) was determined in a study of tumor-infiltrating lymphocytes in primary liver carcinoma. The wider study: Both sexes were represented among patients, who were 30 to 69 years old.

Study-wide results and limits: Relative to blood, tumors carried a significantly larger fraction of the repertoire in their top 250 clones (p = 0.039).

Note on this clonotype: The antigen is not known. It is likely a read error, because the conserved phenylalanine at the end of the CDR3 is missing.

Constant-region priming of about 0.5 ug total RNA yielded TCR beta cDNA. Slightly modified ARM-PCR with three nested multiplex PCR rounds yielded TCR beta libraries. Running about 11 cycles apiece, the first two PCR rounds relied on TRBV1-TRBV30 forward primers together with a C-beta reverse primer. Each CDR3 protein gets one entry after TCRdb re-called the multiplex PCR reads with MiXCR. The table shows 110,000 or so distinct CDR3 sequences, with roughly 80% occurring only once. The CDR3 runs to 19 residues. Trimming cost V 7 bases and J 4 bases, with 28 bases left between them. Germline loops: CDR1 LGHNA, CDR2 YSLEER. Both RNA and DNA were isolated together from approximately 22-30 mg of bulk tissue that had not been sorted. Chronic HBV infection affected patients, none of whom had received treatment. Over 75% viable tumor cells were present in every tumor sample.

The sequenced material came from liver tumor tissue from sampling region 3. As for subset: tumor region T3, left-lateral pole. This clonotype was sampled from a middle-aged man with primary liver carcinoma and hepatitis B virus infection. This chain uses TRBV4-3 with TRBJ2-2; tentative D call: TRBD1 (5 bases). The DNA of the CDR3 is TGCGCCAGCAACCCCCGAAGCCCGACAAGGGGCGGCCCCACCGGGGAGCTGTTTTAC. This codes for CASNPRSPTRGGPTGELFY.